Listed below are T cell receptor beta chains from one sample, sequenced in a study of PD-1 blockade in mismatch repair-deficient tumors. Profiled with immunoSEQ multiplex PCR; TCRdb holds only in-frame clones, not every one. Of 30,000 to 45,000 clones in the sample, roughly 84% were seen once. The specimen was PBMCs, collected about 38 weeks after starting pembrolizumab. The receptors derive from an adult with mismatch repair-deficient cancer. Each CDR3 is given with its conserved first and last residue.

v_call: TRBV6-6
cdr3_aa: CASRSFDRPNSYEQYF

v_call: TRBV7-2
cdr3_aa: CASSIRTSGRYEQFF

v_call: TRBV28
cdr3_aa: CASSYPGQGYEQYF

v_call: TRBV20-1
cdr3_aa: CSGQGNNEQYF

v_call: TRBV4-2
cdr3_aa: CASSQDRSAVSYEQYF

v_call: TRBV6-6
cdr3_aa: CASNDGPGQTEAFF

v_call: TRBV7-3
cdr3_aa: CASSSTREETQYF

v_call: TRBV5-1
cdr3_aa: CASGPGTGNSYEQYF

v_call: TRBV7-8
cdr3_aa: CASSLWGEANQPQHF

v_call: TRBV7-9
cdr3_aa: CASSLVPPFHNEQFF

v_call: TRBV28
cdr3_aa: CASSFVGNTNEKLFF

v_call: TRBV28
cdr3_aa: CASKGGRASDEQFF

v_call: TRBV2
cdr3_aa: CASNGLAESSYNEQFF

v_call: TRBV6-5
cdr3_aa: CASSSTGGFNTEAFF

v_call: TRBV6-5
cdr3_aa: CASSYGDNEQFF

v_call: TRBV14
cdr3_aa: CASSRYRGLRTEAFF

v_call: TRBV2
cdr3_aa: CASSDLQGSNTEAFF

v_call: TRBV18
cdr3_aa: CASSLRAGEGPNEQFF

v_call: TRBV5-1
cdr3_aa: CASSLSLGSYSNQPQHF

v_call: TRBV5-1
cdr3_aa: CASLRGGSTDTQYF

v_call: TRBV5-4
cdr3_aa: CASSATGTSGANEQFF

v_call: TRBV7-9
cdr3_aa: CASSPSTDTQYF

v_call: TRBV9
cdr3_aa: CASSVGTGKNIQYF

v_call: TRBV6-1
cdr3_aa: CASSEARGYEQYF

v_call: TRBV4-1
cdr3_aa: CASSQHAETSGRSGQYF

v_call: TRBV21-1
cdr3_aa: CASSRISDRGSVRGAVF

v_call: TRBV19
cdr3_aa: CASSTPGSASNTEAFF

v_call: TRBV28
cdr3_aa: CASKGAPNEQYF

v_call: TRBV5-1
cdr3_aa: CASSILPGTGANVLTF

v_call: TRBV19
cdr3_aa: CASRELAGVDNEQFF

v_call: TRBV18
cdr3_aa: CASSAGLAGSSYNEQFF

v_call: TRBV12-5
cdr3_aa: CASGPQYGLAGIQGTQYF

v_call: TRBV7-6
cdr3_aa: CASSLALAGGGTDTQYF

v_call: TRBV7-3
cdr3_aa: CASSLRSGSGTDTQYF

v_call: TRBV11-1
cdr3_aa: CASSLRYSSASPGEQYF

v_call: TRBV7-8
cdr3_aa: CASSSGGGRGSYNEQFF

v_call: TRBV27
cdr3_aa: CASSLASGRGLSYEQYF

v_call: TRBV5-1
cdr3_aa: CASSLDGQGGLEQYF

v_call: TRBV5-1
cdr3_aa: CASRRTGGRTEAFF

v_call: TRBV6-5
cdr3_aa: CASRNTGGSYEQYF

v_call: TRBV2
cdr3_aa: CASKGIGRAGELFF

v_call: TRBV7-9
cdr3_aa: CASSPPDRVDTEAFF

v_call: TRBV13
cdr3_aa: CASSLAGLAGNEQFF

v_call: TRBV27
cdr3_aa: CASSLHGGVNTEAFF

v_call: TRBV7-8
cdr3_aa: CASRDGLAHTGELFF

v_call: TRBV7-2
cdr3_aa: CASSSRGSGYTF

v_call: TRBV19
cdr3_aa: CASSLGQGNYGYTF

v_call: TRBV20-1
cdr3_aa: CSARVATEAFF

v_call: TRBV2
cdr3_aa: CASGMGLAGSSTQYF

v_call: TRBV28
cdr3_aa: CASSLGLGGTNEKLFF

v_call: TRBV29-1
cdr3_aa: CSVRAGGGETQYF

v_call: TRBV7-9
cdr3_aa: CASSPSGGQPQHF

v_call: TRBV6-5
cdr3_aa: CASSYSSADTQYF

v_call: TRBV11-2
cdr3_aa: CASSLDGEETQYF

v_call: TRBV7-9
cdr3_aa: CASSLLRPGGHGNEKLFF

v_call: TRBV29-1
cdr3_aa: CSGGSGNTEAFF